This record covers a single TCR beta chain. This entry comes from a study of blood T cell repertoires in COVID-19. Clones were sequenced by immunoSEQ multiplex PCR, and TCRdb holds only the in-frame ones, with some missing. The sample yields about 320,000 clones, approximately 90% seen once. Germline values: CDR1 SGHAT, CDR2 FQDESV (reference sequence). The CDR3 length is 15 residues. Trimming at V came to 5 bases and at J to 2 bases, leaving 6 bases not matched to a gene. The sequenced sample was PBMCs or T cells enriched from blood (not recorded which). This sequence originates from a woman aged 25 to 45 who had been exposed to COVID-19. V and J are TRBV11-1 and TRBJ2-5; 9 bases map to TRBD2. CDR3 DNA: TGTGCCAGCAGCCGGACTAGCGTACTTCAAGAGACCCAGTACTTC. This translates into CASSRTSVLQETQYF. Looking up the rest from reference TRBV11-1 and TRBJ2-5 gives the full variable domain: EAEVAQSPRYKITEKSQAVAFWCDPISGHATLYWYRQILGQGPELLVQFQDESVVDDSQLPKDRFSAERLKGVDSTLKIQPAELGDSAMYLCASSRTSVLQETQYFGPGTRLLVL.